The 21 T cell receptor beta chains reported below all come from one sample, sequenced in a study of blood T cell repertoires in COVID-19. Clones were sequenced by immunoSEQ multiplex PCR, and TCRdb holds only the in-frame ones, with some missing. The sample has roughly 210,000 clones, approximately 81% seen once. Sequenced input: peripheral blood. These receptors all come from a woman over 75 with COVID-19, enrolled during active disease.

J is TRBJ1-3 and V is TRBV14, with 7 bases that match TRBD1. Germline lookup yields CDR1 SGHDN and CDR2 FVKESK. V shed 5 bases and J 2 bases; nucleotides not matched to a gene: 9. This CDR3 has 16 amino acids. Here the CDR3 DNA reads TGTGCCAGCAGCAAAAACAGGGGAATTACTGGAAACACCATATATTTT. Translated: CASSKNRGITGNTIYF.

The chain combines TRBV19 with TRBJ2-5; 9 bases align to TRBD2. Germline V gene lookup returns CDR1 LNHDA and CDR2 SQIVND (reference sequence). Losses at the gene ends were 6 bases for V and 0 bases for J; bases not matched to a gene: 5. The CDR3 runs to 15 residues. CDR3: CASRGKRGDQETQYF. The CDR3 DNA is TGTGCCAGTAGGGGGAAGCGGGGGGACCAAGAGACCCAGTACTTC.

This clone was observed a handful of times. V gene TRBV6-5 combines with J gene TRBJ1-6, with D maybe TRBD1 (5 bases). V gave up 5 bases and J gave up 9 bases, with 14 bases separating them. This CDR3 spans 14 amino acids. Germline lookup yields CDR1 MNHEY and CDR2 SVGAGI. In DNA form, the CDR3 reads TGTGCCAGCAGTCCCCAGGGAGGGATTTCACCCCTCCACTTT. Its translation is CASSPQGGISPLHF.

This rearrangement joins TRBV15 to TRBJ2-4, with D perhaps matching TRBD2 (6 bases). Trimming stripped 4 bases from V and 0 bases from J, with 13 bases between. The CDR3 loop spans 16 amino acids. The germline CDR1 and CDR2 sequences are LNHNV and YYDKDF (reference sequence). CDR3: CATSIGGTLAKNIQYF. The CDR3 DNA reads TGTGCCACCAGCATTGGGGGGACTTTAGCCAAAAACATTCAGTACTTC. The entire variable domain, with the rest obtained from reference TRBV15 and TRBJ2-4, is as follows: DAMVIQNPRYQVTQFGKPVTLSCSQTLNHNVMYWYQQKSSQAPKLLFHYYDKDFNNEADTPDNFQSRRPNTSFCFLDIRSPGLGDTAMYLCATSIGGTLAKNIQYFGAGTRLSVL.

The chain carries TRBV6-2 or TRBV6-3 and TRBJ1-4; TRBD1 agrees at 7 bases. The CDR3 length is 13 residues. Trimming removed 2 bases from V and 15 bases from J; junction bases left unmatched: 9. The germline V gene encodes CDR1 MNHEY and CDR2 SVGEGT. The CDR3 DNA is TGTGCCAGCAGTTACAGTCCGAGTCAGGGGGTGTTTTTT. Its protein is CASSYSPSQGVFF.

The chain combines TRBV6-5 with TRBJ1-1, with 11 bases fitting TRBD1. The CDR3 extends over 14 amino acids. The trim removed 8 bases at V and 4 bases at J, leaving 6 bases unmatched. CDR1 is MNHEY and CDR2 is SVGAGI in the germline V gene. As DNA, the CDR3 is TGTGCCAGCGGCGGGGGACAGGGGGGCACTGAAGCTTTCTTT. Translated: CASGGGQGGTEAFF.

The V and J genes are TRBV11-2 and TRBJ1-3; maybe TRBD1 (6 bases). CDR1 and CDR2 (germline): SGHAT, FQNNGV. This CDR3 comprises 15 residues. Trimming removed 5 bases from V and 1 base from J, with 12 bases in between. Here the CDR3 DNA reads TGTGCCAGCAGCCTAAGCACAGGGTCTGGAAACACCATATATTTT. The encoded protein is CASSLSTGSGNTIYF.

V gene TRBV6-1 combines with J gene TRBJ1-1, with 9 nucleotides matching TRBD1. V was pared by 3 bases and J by 3 bases, with 5 bases of the junction left unmatched. Germline V lookup: CDR1 MNHNS, CDR2 SASEGT. This CDR3 has 15 amino acids. The CDR3 DNA reads TGTGCCAGCAGTGAGGGGGGACAGGGACACACTGAAGCTTTCTTT. As protein: CASSEGGQGHTEAFF.

A few counts support this clone. The rearrangement joins TRBV7-2 to TRBJ1-1; D may be TRBD1 (5 bases). The germline V gene has CDR1 SGHTA and CDR2 FQGNSA. The CDR3 runs to 15 residues. V gave up 1 base and J gave up 0 bases, with 9 bases separating them. The DNA of the CDR3 is TGTGCCAGCAGCTTAGGGGCAGGGTTGAACACTGAAGCTTTCTTT. Translated: CASSLGAGLNTEAFF.

V is TRBV2 and J is TRBJ1-1; D uncertain. The CDR3 covers 11 residues. Trimming pared 4 bases from V and 7 bases from J, leaving 7 bases between. The germline V gene has CDR1 SNHLY and CDR2 FYNNEI. The CDR3 here is CASSVGGEAFF. CDR3 bases: TGTGCCAGCAGTGTCGGCGGTGAAGCTTTCTTT.

The gene calls are TRBV5-1 and TRBJ2-5; 8 nucleotides align to TRBD2. Germline assignment: CDR1 SGHRS and CDR2 YFSETQ. This CDR3 has 15 amino acids. J was trimmed by 5 bases and V by 4 bases; bases with no gene match: 10. The CDR3 nucleotides read TGCGCCAGCAGCCCCGGGAATACGGGGGGGGAGACCCAGTACTTC. Protein: CASSPGNTGGETQYF.

This clone occurred a few times. The gene calls are TRBV23-1 and TRBJ2-6, with a possible D match to TRBD1 (5 bases). TRBV23-1 is noted as an ORF with a role that remains uncertain. The CDR3 runs to 17 residues. V dropped 8 bases and J dropped 0 bases, with 17 bases sitting between them. The CDR3 sequence: CASPAPGPYSGANVLTF. The CDR3 DNA sequence: TGCGCCAGCCCGGCGCCAGGGCCCTACTCTGGGGCCAACGTCCTGACTTTC.

The gene calls are TRBV28 and TRBJ2-1; 9 nucleotides agree with TRBD1. Germline CDR1 MDHEN, CDR2 SYDVKM. CDR3 length equals 16 residues. With 5 bases clipped from V and 1 base from J, the junction kept 6 bases outside the gene matches. The CDR3 sequence is CASSLAGTGSYNEQFF. The CDR3 DNA reads TGTGCCAGCAGTCTGGCCGGGACAGGGTCCTACAATGAGCAGTTCTTC.

This chain uses TRBV5-1 with TRBJ1-2; D is uncertain. Deletions cut 0 bases from V and 8 bases from J, with 20 bases between. This CDR3 region has 16 residues. Germline CDR1 SGHRS, CDR2 YFSETQ. The CDR3 sequence is CASSLELKGLSEGYTF. For the CDR3, the DNA is TGCGCCAGCAGCTTGGAACTAAAAGGCCTCTCCGAGGGCTACACCTTC.

The chain employs TRBV5-1 and TRBJ2-3; D perhaps matches TRBD2 (5 bases). The V gene lost 4 bases and the J gene lost 2 bases, with 8 bases spanning the gap. The CDR3 sequence is 13 residues long. Germline V gene sequence: CDR1 SGHRS, CDR2 YFSETQ. For the CDR3, the DNA is TGCGCCAGCAGCCTGGACTTCACAGATACGCAGTATTTT. As protein: CASSLDFTDTQYF.

This clone was seen a handful of times. This sequence joins TRBV4-2 and TRBJ1-1; 7 nucleotides line up with TRBD1. The CDR3 spans 12 residues. With V trimmed by 2 bases and J by 7 bases, 1 base remained unmatched. The germline V gene has CDR1 LGHNA and CDR2 YNFKEQ. CDR3 in DNA: TGTGCCAGCAGCCAATGGACAGGTGAAGCTTTCTTT. Encoded protein: CASSQWTGEAFF.

The chain recombines TRBV30 with TRBJ1-5; maybe TRBD1 (6 bases). Germline values: CDR1 GTSNPN, CDR2 SVGIG (reference sequence). This CDR3 is built from 15 residues. V lost 0 bases and J lost 2, with 11 bases in between. The DNA for the CDR3 is TGTGCCTGGAGTGTACTTGGGGGCGGCAATCAGCCCCAGCATTTT. Translated: CAWSVLGGGNQPQHF.

On this clone itself: Within the sample, other DNA sequences also encode this same CDR3. The rearrangement links TRBV2 to TRBJ2-5; 12 bases are a match to TRBD2. Germline loops: CDR1 SNHLY, CDR2 FYNNEI. This CDR3 spans 15 amino acids. V lost 4 bases to trimming and J lost 5 bases; unmatched junction nucleotides: 5. This chain's CDR3 is CASSARLAGEETQYF. CDR3 DNA sequence: TGTGCCAGCAGTGCGCGACTAGCGGGGGAGGAGACCCAGTACTTC.

The DNA for the CDR3 is TGTGCCAGCAGCCAAAACCTGGGACTCCCTAGCCCTGAAGCTTTCTTT. Protein sequence: CASSQNLGLPSPEAFF. J is TRBJ1-1 and V is TRBV14; D perhaps matches TRBD1 (5 bases). This CDR3 contains 16 residues. V was trimmed by 2 bases and J by 6 bases, leaving 19 bases between them. Germline V gene sequence: CDR1 SGHDN, CDR2 FVKESK.

The chain joins TRBV24-1 to TRBJ1-2; TRBD1 aligns across 9 bases. Germline assignment: CDR1 KGHDR and CDR2 SFDVKD. This CDR3 comprises 15 residues. The V segment lost 3 bases and the J segment 6 bases; nucleotides outside the gene matches: 7. CDR3 DNA sequence: TGTGCCACCAGTGATCCGACAGGGGGGCCCCATGGCTACACCTTC. This encodes CATSDPTGGPHGYTF.

This rearrangement joins TRBV12-3 or TRBV12-4 to TRBJ1-4, with D perhaps matching TRBD1 (5 bases). This CDR3 region has 13 residues. The V gene lost 4 bases and the J gene lost 5 bases, with 8 bases spanning the gap. DNA for the CDR3: TGTGCCAGCAGTTCACAGGTGAATGAAAAACTGTTTTTT. It yields the protein CASSSQVNEKLFF.